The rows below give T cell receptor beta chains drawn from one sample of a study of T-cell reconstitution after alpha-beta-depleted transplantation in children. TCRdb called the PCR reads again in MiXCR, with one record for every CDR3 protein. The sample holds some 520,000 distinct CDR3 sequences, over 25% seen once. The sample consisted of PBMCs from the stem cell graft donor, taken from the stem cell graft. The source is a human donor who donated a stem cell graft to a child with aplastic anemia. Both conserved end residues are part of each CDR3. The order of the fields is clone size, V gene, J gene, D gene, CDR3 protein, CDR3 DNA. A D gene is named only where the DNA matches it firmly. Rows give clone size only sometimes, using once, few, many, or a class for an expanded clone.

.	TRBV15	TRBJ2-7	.	CATSRDGAYEQYF	TGTGCCACCAGCAGAGATGGAGCCTACGAGCAGTACTTC
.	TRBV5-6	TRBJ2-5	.	CASSLRMGGETQYF	TGTGCCAGCAGCTTGAGGATGGGGGGAGAGACCCAGTACTTC
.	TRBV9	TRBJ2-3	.	CASSSSWVDTQYF	TGTGCCAGCAGCAGTAGCTGGGTGGATACGCAGTATTTT
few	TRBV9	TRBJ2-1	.	CASSVAEGRHEQFF	TGTGCCAGCAGCGTAGCTGAAGGGAGGCATGAGCAGTTCTTC
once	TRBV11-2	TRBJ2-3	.	CASSSGPRGDTQYF	TGTGCCAGCAGCTCCGGTCCCCGGGGGGATACGCAGTATTTT
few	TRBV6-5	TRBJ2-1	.	CASSYTRDEQFF	TGTGCCAGCAGTTACACTAGGGATGAGCAGTTCTTC
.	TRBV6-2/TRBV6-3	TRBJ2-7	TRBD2	CASSRDSGSFSGEQYF	TGTGCCAGCAGCCGGGATAGCGGGAGTTTCTCCGGCGAGCAGTACTTC
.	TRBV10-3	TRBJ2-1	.	CAISEEKVPIEQFF	TGTGCCATCAGTGAGGAGAAGGTCCCGATTGAGCAGTTCTTC
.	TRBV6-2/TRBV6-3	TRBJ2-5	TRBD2	CASNPLGVAGIQETQYF	TGTGCCAGCAACCCACTTGGGGTAGCGGGCATACAAGAGACCCAGTACTTC
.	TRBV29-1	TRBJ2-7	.	CSVEPRVGEQYF	TGCAGCGTTGAACCGCGGGTTGGAGAGCAGTACTTC
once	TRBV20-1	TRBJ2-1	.	CSIPGPGFDNEQFF	TGCAGCATACCTGGGCCCGGATTCGACAATGAGCAGTTCTTC
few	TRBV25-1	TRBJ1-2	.	CASSDARVSGYTF	TGTGCCAGCAGTGACGCCCGAGTGAGTGGCTACACCTTC
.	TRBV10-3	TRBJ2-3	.	CAISLVSGTDTQYF	TGTGCCATCAGTCTGGTTTCAGGGACAGATACGCAGTATTTT
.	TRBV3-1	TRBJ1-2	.	CASSQRRRDYGYTF	TGTGCCAGCAGCCAACGCAGACGGGACTATGGCTACACCTTC
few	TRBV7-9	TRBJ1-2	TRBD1	CASSSAGTEGNGYTF	TGTGCCAGCAGCTCAGCCGGGACAGAGGGTAATGGCTACACCTTC
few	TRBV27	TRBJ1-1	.	CASRLRGTNTEAFF	TGTGCCAGCAGGCTCCGGGGGACGAACACTGAAGCTTTCTTT
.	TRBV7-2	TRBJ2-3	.	CASSFVTSDTQYF	TGTGCCAGCAGCTTTGTAACATCGGATACGCAGTATTTT
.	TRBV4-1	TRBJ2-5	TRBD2	CASNLAGVGETQYF	TGCGCCAGCAACTTAGCGGGAGTAGGAGAGACCCAGTACTTC
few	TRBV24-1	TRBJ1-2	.	CATSDFKGLGYTF	TGTGCCACCAGTGATTTCAAGGGTCTCGGCTACACCTTC
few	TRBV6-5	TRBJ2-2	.	CASSYTVGGELFF	TGTGCCAGCAGTTATACGGTGGGCGGGGAGCTGTTTTTT
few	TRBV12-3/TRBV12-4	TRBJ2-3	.	CASSLYSWGAIRPSTDTQYF	TGTGCCAGCAGTTTATATTCGTGGGGGGCGATCCGGCCTAGCACAGATACGCAGTATTTT
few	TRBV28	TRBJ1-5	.	CASSSGEGFKPQHF	TGTGCCAGCAGTTCCGGGGAAGGCTTCAAGCCCCAGCATTTT
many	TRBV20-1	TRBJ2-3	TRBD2	CSASLSGSRADTQYF	TGCAGTGCGTCTCTTAGCGGGAGTAGGGCAGATACGCAGTATTTT
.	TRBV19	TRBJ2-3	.	CASSMTRSGRGTQYF	TGTGCCAGTAGTATGACCAGATCGGGCCGGGGTACGCAGTATTTT
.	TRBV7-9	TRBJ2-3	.	CASSFPSTDTQYF	TGTGCCAGCAGCTTCCCTAGCACAGATACGCAGTATTTT
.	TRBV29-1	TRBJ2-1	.	CSVVMSREQFF	TGCAGCGTTGTAATGTCGAGAGAGCAGTTCTTC